The rows below give T cell receptor beta chains drawn from one sample of a study of cytomegalovirus exposure and HLA in healthy donors. Libraries were prepared by immunoSEQ multiplex PCR; TCRdb keeps only in-frame clonotypes and omits some of them. The sample contains around 150,000 clones, over 80% of which appear only once. Sequencing used PBMCs. Every receptor here comes from a male donor in good health and CMV-seronegative. The CDR3 runs from the conserved cysteine through the conserved F or W. The order of the fields is clone size, V gene, J gene, CDR3 length, D gene, CDR3 protein, CDR3 DNA. A D gene is named only where the DNA matches it firmly. Rows give clone size only sometimes, using once, few, many, or a class for an expanded clone.

-	TRBV28	TRBJ1-5	15	-	CASSRPRGISQPQHF	TGTGCCAGCAGCCGACCGCGGGGGATCAGCCAGCCCCAGCATTTT
once	TRBV6-5	TRBJ2-1	15	TRBD2	CASSYGGRAYNEQFF	TGTGCCAGCAGTTACGGCGGGAGGGCCTATAATGAGCAGTTCTTC
once	TRBV27	TRBJ2-1	17	TRBD2	CASSLGTSGGIYNEQFF	TGTGCCAGCAGTCTCGGGACTAGCGGGGGGATATACAATGAGCAGTTCTTC
-	TRBV7-9	TRBJ2-7	15	TRBD1	CASSNRDRSSYEQYF	TGTGCCAGCAGCAACCGGGACAGGAGCTCCTACGAGCAGTACTTC
few	TRBV6-1	TRBJ2-3	16	TRBD1	CASSEPPGQGTDTQYF	TGTGCCAGCAGTGAACCTCCGGGACAGGGCACAGATACGCAGTATTTT
-	TRBV2	TRBJ1-2	13	-	CASSYTVPHGYTF	TGTGCCAGCAGCTATACAGTGCCCCATGGCTACACCTTC
-	TRBV5-8	TRBJ1-4	11	-	CASSLGGGLFF	TGTGCCAGCAGCCTTGGTGGCGGACTGTTTTTT
-	TRBV19	TRBJ2-3	12	-	CASSIPTDTQYF	TGTGCCAGTAGTATCCCTACAGATACGCAGTATTTT
-	TRBV7-3	TRBJ2-3	16	TRBD2	CASSLNPGLATDTQYF	TGTGCCAGCAGCTTAAATCCGGGACTAGCTACAGATACGCAGTATTTT
-	TRBV7-6	TRBJ2-6	15	-	CASSLLGARANVLTF	TGTGCCAGCAGCTTATTAGGGGCCAGGGCCAACGTCCTGACTTTC
-	TRBV7-9	TRBJ2-1	17	-	CASSLGVSGATYNEQFF	TGTGCCAGCAGCTTAGGGGTCAGCGGAGCTACCTACAATGAGCAGTTCTTC
-	TRBV7-9	TRBJ1-2	13	-	CSSSLGLLEGYTF	TGTTCCAGCAGCTTAGGCCTACTCGAGGGCTACACCTTC
-	TRBV27	TRBJ1-1	15	-	CASSAYEGGGTEAFF	TGTGCCAGCAGTGCCTATGAGGGGGGAGGGACTGAAGCTTTCTTT
-	TRBV5-4	TRBJ2-7	16	TRBD2	CASSFSRLAGGDEQYF	TGTGCCAGCAGTTTCTCTCGACTAGCGGGAGGGGACGAGCAGTACTTC
-	TRBV5-1	TRBJ2-3	15	TRBD2	CASSFGLADTDTQYF	TGCGCCAGCAGCTTCGGACTAGCGGATACAGATACGCAGTATTTT
-	TRBV27	TRBJ2-7	14	-	CASSIRLDSYEQYF	TGTGCCAGCAGTATACGACTCGACTCCTACGAGCAGTACTTC
-	TRBV5-4	TRBJ2-2	15	-	CASSLVGLNTGELFF	TGTGCCAGCAGCTTGGTGGGACTTAACACCGGGGAGCTGTTTTTT
few	TRBV7-2	TRBJ1-6	15	TRBD1	CASSLVQGAGSPLHF	TGTGCCAGCAGCTTGGTGCAGGGGGCGGGTTCACCCCTCCACTTT
-	TRBV2	TRBJ2-1	13	TRBD1	CALSGTGDNEQFF	TGTGCCCTCTCCGGGACAGGGGACAATGAGCAGTTCTTC
-	TRBV12-5	TRBJ2-7	16	TRBD1	CASGLPRTGYSYEQYF	TGTGCTAGTGGTTTGCCCCGGACAGGTTACTCCTACGAGCAGTACTTC
-	TRBV30	TRBJ2-1	13	-	CAWEGIGYNEQFF	TGTGCCTGGGAGGGAATCGGCTACAATGAGCAGTTCTTC
-	TRBV20-1	TRBJ2-7	11	-	CSAPRTYEQYF	TGCAGTGCGCCCAGAACCTACGAGCAGTACTTC
-	TRBV6-4	TRBJ1-2	15	TRBD1	CASSQTPGQIYGYTF	TGTGCCAGCAGTCAAACACCGGGACAGATCTATGGCTACACCTTC
-	TRBV4-1	TRBJ1-1	15	-	CASSQDVWGGTEAFF	TGCGCCAGCAGCCAAGACGTCTGGGGAGGTACTGAAGCTTTCTTT
-	TRBV28	TRBJ1-2	17	TRBD1	CASSGAPAGGFGYGYTF	TGTGCCAGCAGCGGGGCTCCGGCAGGGGGCTTTGGCTATGGCTACACCTTC
-	TRBV6-5	TRBJ2-3	15	TRBD2	CASTRTSGGPDTQYF	TGTGCCAGCACCAGGACTAGCGGGGGCCCAGATACGCAGTATTTT
-	TRBV30	TRBJ1-2	15	TRBD1	CAWSVGGQGAYGYTF	TGTGCCTGGAGTGTAGGGGGACAGGGGGCCTATGGCTACACCTTC